These 2 T cell receptor beta chains share one sample of origin, sequenced in a study of beta chain features in type 1 diabetes. All of the isolated RNA was reverse transcribed, so expressed TCRB transcripts were sequenced. TCRdb's table, derived via immunoSEQ multiplex PCR, lists solely in-frame clones and lacks some. This repertoire shows some 330,000 clones, around 10% found once; its top ten account for 0.015%. The sequencing sample was made of naive CD4+ T cells from blood. The receptors were gathered from a young woman in good health.

The chain recombines TRBV7-9 with TRBJ2-5; maybe TRBD1 (6 bases). TRBJ2-7 matches the DNA end more closely, so the J call is doubtful. CDR1 and CDR2 from the germline V gene are SEHNR and FQNEAQ (reference sequence). This CDR3 spans 15 amino acids. The CDR3 sequence: CASSLPDRSVYEQYF. Here the CDR3 DNA reads TGTGCCAGCAGCCTTCCCGACAGGTCGGTCTACGAGCAGTACTTC.

The sample holds a few counts of this clone. J is TRBJ2-7 and V is TRBV15, with D hard to call. CDR3 length equals 12 residues. Germline CDR1 and CDR2: LNHNV and YYDKDF (reference sequence). V shed 4 bases and J shed 3 bases, with 7 bases lying between them. CDR3 sequence (DNA): TGTGCCACCAGCATCTTCGGCTACGAGCAGTACTTC. Protein product: CATSIFGYEQYF.